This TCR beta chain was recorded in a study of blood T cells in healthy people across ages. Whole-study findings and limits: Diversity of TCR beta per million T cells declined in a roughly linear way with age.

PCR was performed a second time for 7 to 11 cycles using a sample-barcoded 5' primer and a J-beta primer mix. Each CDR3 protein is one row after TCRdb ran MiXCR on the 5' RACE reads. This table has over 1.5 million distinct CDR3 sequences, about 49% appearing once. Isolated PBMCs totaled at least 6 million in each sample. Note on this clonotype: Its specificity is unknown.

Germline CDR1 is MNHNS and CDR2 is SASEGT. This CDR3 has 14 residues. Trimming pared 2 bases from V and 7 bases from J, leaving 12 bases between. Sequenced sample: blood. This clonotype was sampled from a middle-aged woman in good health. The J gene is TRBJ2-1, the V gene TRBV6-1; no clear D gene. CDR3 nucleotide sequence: TGTGCCAGCAGTGAAAGAGCCTTAATGAATGAGCAGTTCTTC. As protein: CASSERALMNEQFF.